The present T cell receptor beta chain was sequenced within a study of Ad26.COV2.S vaccination and SARS-CoV-2 variants. Across the whole study: The donor participated in the COV1001 trial, in its Ad26.COV2.S arm. General study results and limits: In TCR breadth and depth analyses, total T cell responses may have been underestimated. Comparability of non-spike TCR breadth was observed across vaccine and placebo recipients.

As to treatment: about 20 received Ad26.COV2.S at low or high dose, single or two shots; roughly five received placebo; per-sample allocation not given. The samples were gathered on day 63 after the first injection of vaccine or placebo. An Ad26 vector that expressed Wuhan-strain SARS-CoV-2 spike constituted the vaccine. Germline CDR1 and CDR2: MGHDK and SYGVNS. The CDR3 has 13 amino acids. V lost 1 base and J 7 bases, leaving 10 bases between the germline ends. Clones were sequenced by immunoSEQ multiplex PCR, and TCRdb holds only the in-frame ones, with some missing. Counted here are some 640,000 clones, 89% occurring once; the ten biggest clones make up nearly 1.5%. As for this clone: Its specificity is unknown.

The chain couples TRBV25-1 to TRBJ1-2; D call uncertain. The origin of this receptor is a person between 18 and 65 years old who received the Ad26.COV2.S COVID-19 vaccine or a placebo. This material consisted of peripheral blood, taken in a trial of Ad26.COV2.S vaccine versus placebo. CDR3 DNA sequence: TGTGCCAGCAGTGAATTCGGGAGGCTTGGCTACACCTTC. As protein: CASSEFGRLGYTF.